This section outlines one TCR beta chain sequence together with its context. Its antigen remains unidentified. Trimming removed 4 bases at V and 0 bases at J, with 10 bases between. Germline V lookup: CDR1 MNHNY, CDR2 SVGAGI (reference sequence). This CDR3 is built from 15 residues. Described time point: before natalizumab initiation. Repertoires were generated with immunoSEQ multiplex PCR, while TCRdb's copy carries only in-frame clones and drops some. Of 25,000 to 35,000 clones in the sample, 85% to 95% were seen once. The data belong to a study of multiple sclerosis patients with progressive multifocal leukoencephalopathy. Whole-study findings and limits: Most PML patients had lower entropy, suggesting less diverse TRB repertoires. Findings may reflect JC virus infection or just general immunocompromise. Expanded clones at PML onset predated and persisted through natalizumab therapy. Preferential TRBV-TRBJ pairings or common gene usage were not detected at PML.

The V and J genes are TRBV6-6 and TRBJ1-5; D unclear. Sequenced material: PBMCs. The sequence derives from a man aged 25 to 40 with multiple sclerosis. The CDR3 here is CASSLSGYSNQPQHF. In nucleotides, the CDR3 is TGTGCCAGCAGTTTAAGTGGCTATAGCAATCAGCCCCAGCATTTT.